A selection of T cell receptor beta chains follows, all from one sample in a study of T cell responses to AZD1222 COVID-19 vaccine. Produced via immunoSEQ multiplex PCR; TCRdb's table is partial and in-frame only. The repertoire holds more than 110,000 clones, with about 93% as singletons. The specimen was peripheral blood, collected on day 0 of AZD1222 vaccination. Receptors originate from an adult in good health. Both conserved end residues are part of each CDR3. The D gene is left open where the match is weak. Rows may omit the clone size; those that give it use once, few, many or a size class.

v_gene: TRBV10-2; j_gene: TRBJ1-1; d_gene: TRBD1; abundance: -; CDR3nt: TGCGCCAGCTTCAGCGGGACAGGAGGCATGAACACTGAAGCTTTCTTT; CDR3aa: CASFSGTGGMNTEAFF
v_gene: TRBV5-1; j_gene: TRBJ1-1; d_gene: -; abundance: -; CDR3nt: TGCGCCAGCAGCCCTAGGACAGTGAACACTGAAGCTTTCTTT; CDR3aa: CASSPRTVNTEAFF
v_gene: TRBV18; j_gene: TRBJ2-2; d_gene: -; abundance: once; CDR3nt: TGTGCCAGCTCCGCCGAGCAAGCGGTAACCGGGGAGCTGTTTTTT; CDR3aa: CASSAEQAVTGELFF
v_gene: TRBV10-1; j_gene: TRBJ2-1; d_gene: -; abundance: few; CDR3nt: TGCGCCAGCAGTGACGGAGTGAGGTGGAATGAGCAGTTCTTC; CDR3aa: CASSDGVRWNEQFF
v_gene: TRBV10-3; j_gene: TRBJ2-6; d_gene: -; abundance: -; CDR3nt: TGTGCCATCAGTGCAAGCCGTAGCGATGAGAACTCTGGGGCCAACGTCCTGACTTTC; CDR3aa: CAISASRSDENSGANVLTF
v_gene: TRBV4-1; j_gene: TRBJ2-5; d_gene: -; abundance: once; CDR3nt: TGCGCCAGCAGCCAAGTCCCCCACGGGGAGTGGAAAGAGACCCAGTACTTC; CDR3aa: CASSQVPHGEWKETQYF
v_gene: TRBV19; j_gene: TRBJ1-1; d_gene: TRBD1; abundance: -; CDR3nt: TGTGCCAGTAGTCTCCGGACAGGGGAGAACACTGAAGCTTTCTTT; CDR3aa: CASSLRTGENTEAFF
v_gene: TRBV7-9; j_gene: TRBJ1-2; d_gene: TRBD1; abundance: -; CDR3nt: TGTGCCAGCAGCTTGGGGGCAGGGGGTTTCGTTGGCTACACCTTC; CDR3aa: CASSLGAGGFVGYTF
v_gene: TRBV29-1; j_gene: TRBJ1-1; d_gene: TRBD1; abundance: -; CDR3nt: TGCAGCGCAGACAGGGCTATCGTTATGAACACTGAAGCTTTCTTT; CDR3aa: CSADRAIVMNTEAFF
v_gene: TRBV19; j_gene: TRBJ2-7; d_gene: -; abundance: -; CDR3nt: TGTGCCAGTAGTATTTTGGGGGATGAAGCAATCGAGCAGTACTTC; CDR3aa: CASSILGDEAIEQYF
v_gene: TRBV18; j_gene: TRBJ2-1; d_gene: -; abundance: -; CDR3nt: TGTGCCAGCTCACCACCGGCGGGAACGGTCAGTGAGCAGTTCTTC; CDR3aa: CASSPPAGTVSEQFF
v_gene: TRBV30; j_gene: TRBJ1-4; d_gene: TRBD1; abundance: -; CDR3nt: TGTGCCTGGAGTAGGGACAGTTATGAAAAACTGTTTTTT; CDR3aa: CAWSRDSYEKLFF
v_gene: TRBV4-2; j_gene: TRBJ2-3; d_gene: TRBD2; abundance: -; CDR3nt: TGTGCCAGCAGCCAAGTCGGACTAGCGGGGTACACAGATACGCAGTATTTT; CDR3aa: CASSQVGLAGYTDTQYF
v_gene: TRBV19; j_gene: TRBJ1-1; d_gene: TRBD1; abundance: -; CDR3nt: TGTGCCAGTAGTATATCAGGGGGCGGAACTGAAGCTTTCTTT; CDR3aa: CASSISGGGTEAFF
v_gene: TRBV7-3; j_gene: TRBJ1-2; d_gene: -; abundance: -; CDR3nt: TGTGCCAGCAGCCCAAAAGGACACTCTAACTATGGCTACACCTTC; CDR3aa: CASSPKGHSNYGYTF
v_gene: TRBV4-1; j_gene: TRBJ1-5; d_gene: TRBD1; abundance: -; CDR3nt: TGCGCCAGCAGCAACCGAGCAGGGGGATTTCAGCCCCAGCATTTT; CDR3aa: CASSNRAGGFQPQHF
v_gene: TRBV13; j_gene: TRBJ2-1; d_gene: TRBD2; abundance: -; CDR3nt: TGTGCCAGCAGCCCCCAGGGTACTAGCGGTTCGAGCTCCTACAATGAGCAGTTCTTC; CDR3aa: CASSPQGTSGSSSYNEQFF
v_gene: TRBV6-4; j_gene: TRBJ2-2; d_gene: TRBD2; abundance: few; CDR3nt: TGTGCCAGCAGCCGGGGGACTAGCGAGACCGGGGAGCTGTTTTTT; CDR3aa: CASSRGTSETGELFF
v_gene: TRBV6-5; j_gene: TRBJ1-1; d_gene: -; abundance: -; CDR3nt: TGTGCCAGCAGTCAACTTGGACTGCGGGCCACTGAAGCTTTCTTT; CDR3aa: CASSQLGLRATEAFF
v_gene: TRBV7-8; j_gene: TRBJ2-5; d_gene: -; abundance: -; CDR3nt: TGTGCCAGCAGTCCCGACCTGGAAGAGACCCAGTACTTC; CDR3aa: CASSPDLEETQYF
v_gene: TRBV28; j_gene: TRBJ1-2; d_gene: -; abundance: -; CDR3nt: TGTGCCAGCAATTCGTTGCGAGGCTACACCTTC; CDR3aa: CASNSLRGYTF